These 18 T cell receptor beta chains came from one sample sequenced in a study of CD8 T cells in ankylosing spondylitis. Via MiXCR, TCRdb re-called the 5' RACE reads, giving one row per CDR3 protein. There are 150,000 to 200,000 distinct CDR3 sequences in the sample; approximately 13% occur only once, and 9.5% to 12% lies in the top ten. The sample consisted of blood, either unsorted or a sorted T cell fraction (not recorded which). These receptors were taken from a female donor with ankylosing spondylitis or in good health (not recorded which).

The chain joins TRBV5-1 to TRBJ2-7, with 7 nucleotides matching TRBD2. Germline V lookup: CDR1 SGHRS, CDR2 YFSETQ. The CDR3 is 13 amino acids. V shed 1 base, J shed 4 bases, and the junction held 2 bases outside the gene matches. The CDR3 reads CASSLLAEYEQYF. CDR3 sequence (DNA): TGCGCCAGCAGCTTGCTAGCGGAATACGAGCAGTACTTC.

A word on this clonotype: Since a much larger clone is just one base distant, this may be a read error. Here the CDR3 omits its conserved ending phenylalanine or tryptophan, so a read error is the likely source. This chain uses TRBV6-2 or TRBV6-3 with TRBJ1-2; a possible D gene is TRBD1 (5 bases). In germline, CDR1 is MNHEY, CDR2 SVGEGT. The ends were cut back, 8 bases at V and 0 bases at J, with 10 bases in the middle. The CDR3 is 13 residues long. CDR3: CASRDSSNYGYTL. Written as DNA, the CDR3 is TGTGCCAGCCGAGACAGCTCTAACTATGGCTACACCCTC.

This clonotype was observed a few times. The chain links TRBV6-2 or TRBV6-3 to TRBJ1-1, with D possibly matching TRBD1 (5 bases). Germline CDR1 MNHEY, CDR2 SVGEGT. The CDR3 covers 13 residues. V was pared by 6 bases and J by 0 bases, with 8 bases between. The chain's CDR3 is CASRKTVNTEAFF. The CDR3 DNA reads as TGTGCCAGCAGGAAGACAGTGAACACTGAAGCTTTCTTT.

This clonotype was counted many times. The rearrangement joins TRBV6-5 to TRBJ1-2; D is ambiguous. The ends were cut back, 4 bases at V and 6 bases at J, with 15 bases in the middle. The CDR3 consists of 14 residues. CDR1 is MNHEY, CDR2 SVGAGI, per germline. DNA for the CDR3: TGTGCCAGCAGTTTGGATTCCCCCGCTCATGGCTACACCTTC. This gives the protein CASSLDSPAHGYTF.

The chain couples TRBV7-2 to TRBJ1-2; tentative D call: TRBD1 (5 bases). The CDR3 is 13 amino acids. Trimming took 3 bases from V and 6 from J, leaving 11 bases between them. Germline CDR1 SGHTA, CDR2 FQGNSA. The CDR3 is CTSSLTDVDGYTF. The CDR3 nucleotides read TGTACCAGCAGCTTGACAGATGTGGATGGCTACACCTTC.

This clonotype was recorded many times. The rearrangement uses TRBV4-2 and TRBJ2-1, with TRBD2 matching 7 bases. V was pared by 4 bases and J by 8 bases, with 11 bases of the junction left unmatched. This CDR3 is built from 15 residues. Germline V gene data show CDR1 as LGHNA and CDR2 as YNFKEQ. The CDR3 sequence is CASSPWGGSNDEQFF. As DNA, the CDR3 is TGTGCCAGCAGCCCTTGGGGAGGGAGCAATGATGAGCAGTTCTTC.

This clonotype was found many times. The gene calls are TRBV5-1 and TRBJ2-2, with a weak D call TRBD2 (6 bases). The CDR3 length is 19 residues. Trimming stripped 4 bases from V and 4 bases from J, with 26 bases between. Germline CDR1 is SGHRS and CDR2 is YFSETQ. CDR3 loop: CASSPLRTGDSARTGELFF. The CDR3 DNA reads as TGCGCCAGCAGCCCCCTGAGAACGGGAGACTCTGCCCGCACCGGGGAGCTGTTTTTT.

This clonotype has only a few counts. This rearrangement joins TRBV19 to TRBJ1-2, with D unresolved. CDR1 is LNHDA, CDR2 SQIVND, per germline (reference sequence). Trimming took 5 bases from V and 6 from J, leaving 13 bases between them. This CDR3 comprises 13 residues. This CDR3 is CASSPLKPDGYTF. The CDR3 nucleotides read TGTGCCAGTAGTCCCTTGAAGCCCGATGGCTACACCTTC.

The table lists this clonotype with many counts. This chain uses TRBV28 with TRBJ2-3; TRBD1 is a possible D gene (6 bases). The length of the CDR3 is 14 residues. V lost 5 bases and J 8 bases, leaving 17 bases between the germline ends. Germline V gene data show CDR1 as MDHEN and CDR2 as SYDVKM. Written as DNA, the CDR3 is TGTGCCAGCAGTACCCCCCAGGGGCGAGGTACGCAGTATTTT. Its protein product is CASSTPQGRGTQYF.

This clonotype was picked up many times. The chain uses TRBV4-3 and TRBJ2-3; D unclear. Germline loops: CDR1 LGHNA, CDR2 YSLEER. Trimming pared 4 bases from V and 0 bases from J, leaving 14 bases between. The CDR3 is made up of 16 amino acids. In DNA form, the CDR3 reads TGCGCCAGCAGCCCCCGCGGAGCGACAAGCACAGATACGCAGTATTTT. Its protein product is CASSPRGATSTDTQYF.

This clonotype has at least ten counts. The chain joins TRBV24-1 to TRBJ2-1; maybe TRBD2 (6 bases). V was clipped by 4 bases and J by 10 bases, with 16 bases between them. The CDR3 length is 14 residues. The germline CDR1 and CDR2 sequences are KGHDR and SFDVKD. The CDR3 protein is CATSEGLPRGEQFF. The CDR3 DNA is TGTGCCACCAGTGAGGGACTCCCCCGCGGGGAGCAGTTCTTC.

J is TRBJ2-3 and V is TRBV7-2, with D hard to call. Germline V gene sequence: CDR1 SGHTA, CDR2 FQGNSA. Trimming stripped 5 bases from V and 2 bases from J, with 11 bases between. The CDR3 is 14 amino acids. The CDR3 nucleotides are TGTGCCAGCAGCCCGGGCCTTACCACAGATACGCAGTATTTT. The encoded protein is CASSPGLTTDTQYF.

This clonotype was picked up many times. The chain carries TRBV7-3 and TRBJ2-3; D might be TRBD1 (6 bases). Trimming shortened V by 2 bases and J by 1 base, and 10 bases separated the two germline ends. The V gene's germline CDR1 is SGHTA and CDR2 FQGTGA. The CDR3 contains 15 residues. The CDR3 region has the DNA TGTGCCAGCAGCTTAGGGGCAGGGGGCACAGATACGCAGTATTTT. It yields the protein CASSLGAGGTDTQYF.

The J gene is TRBJ2-7, the V gene TRBV12-3 or TRBV12-4; 8 nucleotides match TRBD1. The CDR3 contains 14 residues. The trim removed 4 bases at V and 6 bases at J, leaving 8 bases unmatched. The CDR3 sequence is CASSSPTGVREQYF. The CDR3 DNA reads as TGTGCCAGCAGTTCACCGACAGGGGTCCGCGAGCAGTACTTC.

This clonotype was observed at least ten times. V and J are TRBV7-9 and TRBJ1-4, with unresolved D. The V end lost 5 bases, the J end lost 4 bases, and 14 bases lay between the germline ends. Germline V gene sequence: CDR1 SEHNR, CDR2 FQNEAQ (reference sequence). There are 15 residues in the CDR3. The CDR3 here is CASSPMGGVNEKLFF. CDR3 in DNA: TGTGCCAGCAGCCCCATGGGTGGAGTTAATGAAAAACTGTTTTTT.

As regards this clonotype: A read error may be the cause here, since a much bigger clone is one base away. The gene calls are TRBV29-1 and TRBJ1-2; TRBD1 agrees at 8 bases. The CDR3 has 14 residues. The germline gives CDR1 SQVTM, CDR2 ANQGSEA. Trimming removed 4 bases from V and 8 bases from J; junction bases left unmatched: 12. The CDR3 DNA reads as TGCAGCGTTGCAAGACAGGGGCGACTCCCCGGCTACACCTTC. Residues: CSVARQGRLPGYTF.

The chain links TRBV5-1 to TRBJ1-2; perhaps TRBD1 as D (5 bases). This CDR3 spans 14 amino acids. Germline CDR1 and CDR2: SGHRS and YFSETQ. Trimming removed 5 bases at V and 4 bases at J, with 15 bases between. The CDR3 DNA is TGCGCCAGCAGTCTGGACGGGGCTGGCTATGGCTACACCTTC. This sequence encodes CASSLDGAGYGYTF. The variable domain in full, completed from reference TRBV5-1 and TRBJ1-2, reads KAGVTQTPRYLIKTRGQQVTLSCSPISGHRSVSWYQQTPGQGLQFLFEYFSETQRNKGNFPGRFSGRQFSNSRSEMNVSTLELGDSALYLCASSLDGAGYGYTFGSGTRLTVV.

At least ten counts were recorded for this clonotype. In DNA, the CDR3 is TGCAGTGCTAGAGGGGGACTAGCGCCGGCAGATACGCAGTATTTT. Translation: CSARGGLAPADTQYF. This chain links TRBV20-1 with TRBJ2-3, with 10 bases identical to TRBD2. Germline V gene data show CDR1 as DFQATT and CDR2 as SNEGSKA (reference sequence). Trimming removed 1 base from V and 4 bases from J; junction bases left unmatched: 5. The CDR3 has 15 residues.